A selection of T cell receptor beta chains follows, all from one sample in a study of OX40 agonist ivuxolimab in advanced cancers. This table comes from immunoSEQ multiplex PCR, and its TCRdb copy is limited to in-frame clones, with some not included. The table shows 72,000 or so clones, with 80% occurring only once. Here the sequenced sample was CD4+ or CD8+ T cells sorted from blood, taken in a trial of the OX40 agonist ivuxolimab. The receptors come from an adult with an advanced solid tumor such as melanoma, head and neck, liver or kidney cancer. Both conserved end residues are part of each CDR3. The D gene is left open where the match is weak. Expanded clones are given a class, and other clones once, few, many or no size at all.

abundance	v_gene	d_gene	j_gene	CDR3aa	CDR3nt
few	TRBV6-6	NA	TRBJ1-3	CASSSLSGAGNTIYF	TGTGCCAGCAGTTCATTATCAGGGGCCGGAAACACCATATATTTT
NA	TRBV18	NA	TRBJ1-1	CASSPPGANTEAFF	TGTGCCAGCTCACCACCCGGGGCGAACACTGAAGCTTTCTTT
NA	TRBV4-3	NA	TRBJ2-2	CASSQEVWGTGELFF	TGCGCCAGCAGCCAAGAGGTCTGGGGCACCGGGGAGCTGTTTTTT
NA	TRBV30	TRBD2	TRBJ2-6	CAWSPPLGGAGANVLTF	TGTGCCTGGAGTCCTCCCCTCGGGGGGGCTGGGGCCAACGTCCTGACTTTC
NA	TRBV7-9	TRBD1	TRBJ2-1	CASSPIFQAGQGAHEQFF	TGTGCCAGCAGCCCGATTTTCCAGGCGGGACAGGGGGCCCATGAGCAGTTCTTC
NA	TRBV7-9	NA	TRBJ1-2	CASSLNRDYGYTF	TGTGCCAGCAGCTTAAATCGGGACTATGGCTACACCTTC
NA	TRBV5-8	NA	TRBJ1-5	CASSSLGQPQHF	TGTGCCAGCAGCTCCTTGGGTCAGCCCCAGCATTTT
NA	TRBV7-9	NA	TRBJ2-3	CASSPGPAGVTDTQYF	TGTGCCAGCAGCCCGGGGCCTGCCGGGGTCACAGATACGCAGTATTTT
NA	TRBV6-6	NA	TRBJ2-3	CASSWGGRGTDTQYF	TGTGCCAGCAGTTGGGGGGGCCGGGGAACAGATACGCAGTATTTT
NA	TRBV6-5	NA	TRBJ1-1	CASSYLDGTEAFF	TGTGCCAGCAGTTACTTGGACGGCACTGAAGCTTTCTTT
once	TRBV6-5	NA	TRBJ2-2	CASSRDTVGELFF	TGTGCCAGCTCTAGGGACACCGTCGGGGAGCTGTTTTTT
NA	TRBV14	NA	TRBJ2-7	CASSQLHRGYEQYF	TGTGCCAGCAGCCAACTGCACCGGGGTTACGAGCAGTACTTC
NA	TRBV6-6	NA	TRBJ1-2	CASSPRRVNYGYTF	TGTGCCAGCAGCCCGAGGCGGGTAAACTATGGCTACACCTTC
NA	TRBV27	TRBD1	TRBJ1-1	CASRRQGSTEAFF	TGTGCCAGCAGAAGACAGGGGTCCACTGAAGCTTTCTTT
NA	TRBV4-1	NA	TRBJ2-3	CASSLEGWLTTDTQYF	TGCGCCAGCAGCCTAGAGGGCTGGCTTACCACAGATACGCAGTATTTT
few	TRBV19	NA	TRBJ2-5	CASSQLETQYF	TGTGCCAGTTCTCAGTTGGAGACCCAGTACTTC
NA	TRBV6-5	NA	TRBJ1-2	CASSPGYGYTF	TGTGCCAGCAGCCCAGGATATGGCTACACCTTC
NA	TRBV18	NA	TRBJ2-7	CASSPSWSSYEQYF	TGTGCCAGCTCACCGTCTTGGAGTTCCTACGAGCAGTACTTC
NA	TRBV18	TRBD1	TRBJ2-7	CASYAGTGNEQYF	TGTGCCAGCTACGCCGGGACAGGGAACGAGCAGTACTTC
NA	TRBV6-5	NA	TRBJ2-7	CASSYDGFLQYF	TGTGCCAGCAGTTACGATGGGTTCTTGCAGTACTTC
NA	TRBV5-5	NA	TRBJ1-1	CASSLRLRAGDTEAFF	TGTGCCAGCAGCTTGCGGCTACGGGCGGGTGACACTGAAGCTTTCTTT
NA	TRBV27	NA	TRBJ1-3	CASSQSFFSGNTIYF	TGTGCCAGCAGTCAGAGCTTCTTCTCTGGAAACACCATATATTTT
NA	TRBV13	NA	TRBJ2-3	CASSSTGPENRDTQYF	TGTGCCAGCAGCTCCACCGGGCCCGAAAACCGGGATACGCAGTATTTT
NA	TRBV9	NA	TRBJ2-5	CASSVGLLKETQYF	TGTGCCAGCAGCGTAGGACTACTTAAAGAGACCCAGTACTTC
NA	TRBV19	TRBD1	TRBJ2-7	CASSITGTGENEQYF	TGTGCCAGTAGTATAACTGGGACAGGGGAGAACGAGCAGTACTTC
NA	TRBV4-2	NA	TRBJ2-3	CASSLRRDTGDTQYF	TGTGCCAGCAGCCTCCGCCGGGACACAGGAGATACGCAGTATTTT
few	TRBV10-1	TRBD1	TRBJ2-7	CASSSRDRGGEQYF	TGCGCCAGCAGCAGCCGGGACAGGGGGGGCGAGCAGTACTTC
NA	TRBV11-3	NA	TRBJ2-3	CASSLGVDSLDTQYF	TGTGCCAGCAGCTTAGGAGTAGACTCTTTGGATACGCAGTATTTT
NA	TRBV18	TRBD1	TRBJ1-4	CASSPPAAGQGLFF	TGTGCCAGCTCACCACCCGCTGCGGGACAGGGTCTGTTTTTT
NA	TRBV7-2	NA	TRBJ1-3	CASSSSRLSGNTIYF	TGTGCCAGCAGCTCCTCCAGGCTTTCTGGAAACACCATATATTTT
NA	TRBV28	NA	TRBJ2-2	CASRGDANTGELFF	TGTGCCAGCAGGGGGGACGCGAACACCGGGGAGCTGTTTTTT
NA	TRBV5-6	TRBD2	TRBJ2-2	CASSLGTSPGELFF	TGTGCCAGCAGCCTAGGGACTAGCCCCGGGGAGCTGTTTTTT
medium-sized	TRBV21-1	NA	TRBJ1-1	CASSKERLSTEAFF	TGTGCCAGCAGCAAAGAAAGGTTGAGCACTGAAGCTTTCTTT
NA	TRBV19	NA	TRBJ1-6	CASSWSRSSYNSPLHF	TGTGCCAGTAGTTGGTCCCGGAGCTCCTATAATTCACCCCTCCACTTT
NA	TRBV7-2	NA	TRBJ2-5	CASSLIGRGRETQYF	TGTGCCAGCAGCTTAATCGGTAGGGGACGGGAGACCCAGTACTTC
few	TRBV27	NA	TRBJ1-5	CASSSGRRQPQHF	TGTGCCAGCAGTTCAGGGAGGCGGCAGCCCCAGCATTTT
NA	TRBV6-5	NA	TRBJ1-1	CASTGDWDTEAFF	TGTGCCAGCACTGGGGACTGGGACACTGAAGCTTTCTTT
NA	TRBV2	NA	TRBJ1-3	CASSDGPNSGNTIYF	TGTGCCAGCAGTGACGGACCGAACTCTGGAAACACCATATATTTT
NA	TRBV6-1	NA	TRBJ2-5	CASSHEAGTQYF	TGTGCCAGCAGCCACGAGGCGGGGACCCAGTACTTC
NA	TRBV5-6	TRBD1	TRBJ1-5	CASSFGTGSSNQPQHF	TGTGCCAGCAGCTTTGGGACAGGGAGTAGCAATCAGCCCCAGCATTTT
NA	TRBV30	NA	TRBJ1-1	CAWSPQVNTEAFF	TGTGCCTGGAGTCCCCAGGTGAACACTGAAGCTTTCTTT
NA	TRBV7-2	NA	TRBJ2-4	CASSPGYKAKNIQYF	TGTGCCAGCAGCCCCGGGTACAAAGCCAAAAACATTCAGTACTTC
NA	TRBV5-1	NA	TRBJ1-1	CASSFFGQLNTEAFF	TGCGCCAGCAGCTTCTTCGGACAGTTGAACACTGAAGCTTTCTTT
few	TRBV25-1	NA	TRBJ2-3	CASSEWGVDTQYF	TGTGCCAGCAGTGAATGGGGGGTGGATACGCAGTATTTT
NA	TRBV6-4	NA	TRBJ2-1	CASSVRFGFSEQFF	TGTGCCAGCAGTGTAAGGTTCGGGTTCAGTGAGCAGTTCTTC
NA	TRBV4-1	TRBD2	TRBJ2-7	CASSELAGYEQYF	TGCGCCAGCAGCGAACTAGCGGGGTACGAGCAGTACTTC
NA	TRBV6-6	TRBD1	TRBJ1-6	CASSPGTGDFGALHF	TGTGCCAGCAGCCCCGGGACAGGGGACTTTGGGGCCCTCCACTTT
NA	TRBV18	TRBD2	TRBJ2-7	CASSPRIGGVGEQYF	TGTGCCAGCTCACCCCGCATCGGGGGGGTAGGCGAGCAGTACTTC
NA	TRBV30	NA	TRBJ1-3	CAWRPRESGNTIYF	TGTGCCTGGAGGCCCCGCGAATCTGGAAACACCATATATTTT
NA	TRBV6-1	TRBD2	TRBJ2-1	CASSARLAGGLDNEQFF	TGTGCCAGCAGTGCCCGACTAGCGGGGGGCCTTGACAATGAGCAGTTCTTC